Given below is one T cell receptor beta chain in context. This specimen includes other DNA sequences encoding the same CDR3. The record originates from a study of blood T cell repertoires in COVID-19. Study as a whole: Sites in the United States, Italy and Spain provided acute and convalescent COVID-19 samples.

Followed over time, Seattle patients had been enrolled while infection was active. In the original workflow: Estimates of nucleated cell counts were drawn from the amplification of reference gene primers. The data were produced by immunoSEQ multiplex PCR, yet TCRdb's version contains in-frame clones alone and is incomplete. That table furnishes V, J and clone size, whereas the DNA furnished D and trimming. The profile covers roughly 230,000 clones, with around 85% appearing a single time and 4.5% to 6% taken by the ten largest. Germline V lookup: CDR1 MNHEY, CDR2 SVGAGI. Trimming took 2 bases from V and 4 from J, leaving 12 bases between them. The CDR3 runs 14 residues.

The source material was peripheral blood. J is TRBJ2-7 and V is TRBV6-5, with a tentative D call TRBD1 (5 bases). This receptor was identified in a man aged 50 or older with COVID-19, enrolled during active disease. The CDR3 DNA reads TGTGCCAGCAGTTACGCCAGGGAAGGTTACGAGCAGTACTTC. Protein product: CASSYAREGYEQYF.